The 5 T cell receptor beta chains given below trace back to one sample, sequenced in a study of blood T cell repertoires in COVID-19 (dated by TCRdb to 2019 to 2021). To prepare the library, the immunoSEQ multiplex PCR assay was applied. The table comes from immuneACCESS by way of TCRdb, which keeps in-frame sequences with V and J called. Part of the clones is missing from these tables; in studies checked, under half for an unresolved V gene and the rest for unknown reasons. The sample table shows 6,000 to 7,000 clones, and less than 90% are seen once. The top ten hold less than 20% of the sample. Sequencing was carried out using peripheral blood. The receptors were gathered from a human donor in a cohort sampled during active COVID-19.

The V and J genes are TRBV5-6 and TRBJ2-1; TRBD2 agrees at 8 bases. Trimming at V came to 7 bases and at J to 5 bases, leaving 8 bases not matched to a gene. Germline V gene data show CDR1 as SGHDT and CDR2 as YYEEEE. The CDR3 extends over 14 amino acids. The CDR3 DNA follows: TGTGCCAGCCCCGTGGAGCGGGAGCACAATGAGCAGTTCTTC. Protein product: CASPVEREHNEQFF.

J is TRBJ2-1 and V is TRBV19, with 15 bases matching TRBD2. Unmatched junction bases numbered 3, after V lost 4 bases and J lost 8 bases. The CDR3 has 15 residues. Germline V gene lookup returns CDR1 LNHDA and CDR2 SQIVND (reference sequence). CDR3 sequence (DNA): TGTGCCAGTAGTAAGGGACTAGCGGGAGGAGATGAGCAGTTCTTC. Translating gives CASSKGLAGGDEQFF. The full variable domain, its missing parts supplied by reference TRBV19 and TRBJ2-1, is DGGITQSPKYLFRKEGQNVTLSCEQNLNHDAMYWYRQDPGQGLRLIYYSQIVNDFQKGDIAEGYSVSREKKESFPLTVTSAQKNPTAFYLCASSKGLAGGDEQFFGPGTRLTVL.

The rearrangement uses TRBV2 and TRBJ2-5, with D perhaps matching TRBD2 (6 bases). CDR1 is SNHLY, CDR2 FYNNEI, per germline. The CDR3 loop spans 13 amino acids. Trimming took off 6 bases at V and 5 bases at J, with 13 bases between the two ends. The CDR3 sequence: CASSGRGSETQYF. For the CDR3, the DNA is TGTGCCAGCAGCGGGCGGGGATCTGAGACCCAGTACTTC.

The V and J genes are TRBV4-3 and TRBJ2-3; 10 positions match TRBD2. J lost 1 base, V lost 0 bases, and 1 base had no gene match. Germline V gene lookup returns CDR1 LGHNA and CDR2 YSLEER. CDR3 size: 16 residues. The DNA of the CDR3 is TGCGCCAGCAGCCAAGATCTAGCGGGAGGCACAGATACGCAGTATTTT. It yields the protein CASSQDLAGGTDTQYF.

This clone was found once. The chain links TRBV15 to TRBJ2-7; 10 bases match TRBD1. With V trimmed by 0 bases and J by 4 bases, 6 bases remained unmatched. The CDR3 is made up of 16 amino acids. The V gene's germline CDR1 is LNHNV and CDR2 YYDKDF (reference sequence). CDR3 sequence (DNA): TGTGCCACCAGCAGAGATTTTTCGGGACAGGGGTACGAGCAGTACTTC. Its translation is CATSRDFSGQGYEQYF. The whole variable domain, remainder taken from reference TRBV15 and TRBJ2-7, is DAMVIQNPRYQVTQFGKPVTLSCSQTLNHNVMYWYQQKSSQAPKLLFHYYDKDFNNEADTPDNFQSRRPNTSFCFLDIRSPGLGDTAMYLCATSRDFSGQGYEQYFGPGTRLTVT.